Listed below are T cell receptor beta chains from one sample, sequenced in a study of early T cells in non-severe SARS-CoV-2 infection. In TCRdb, the 5' RACE reads were re-called with MiXCR into one record per CDR3 protein. The top ten clones hold just over 4% of a sample with about 33,000 distinct CDR3 sequences, about 7% of them seen once. What was sequenced was whole blood. Every receptor here comes from an adult who was a healthcare worker with PCR-confirmed SARS-CoV-2 infection or an uninfected control (not recorded which). The CDR3 runs from the conserved cysteine through the conserved F or W. D genes are given only for firm matches. Clone size is stated in some rows and not others, as once, few, many or a class when expanded.

TRBV4-1,17,TRBJ2-7,TRBD1,-,CASSQDRSRGFSYEQYF,TGCGCCAGCAGCCAAGATCGTAGCAGGGGGTTTTCCTACGAGCAGTACTTC
TRBV18,14,TRBJ1-6,-,few,CASSPPGTPSPLHF,TGTGCCAGCTCACCACCGGGGACTCCTTCACCCCTCCACTTT
TRBV30,17,TRBJ2-7,TRBD1,many,CAWSRRGTGTGFLEQYF,TGTGCCTGGAGTAGAAGGGGGACCGGGACAGGGTTCCTCGAGCAGTACTTC
TRBV6-1,14,TRBJ2-1,TRBD2,many,CASSALTSGDEQFF,TGTGCCAGCAGTGCATTAACTAGCGGGGATGAGCAGTTCTTC
TRBV7-7,13,TRBJ2-1,TRBD2,many,CASSLSAGVEQFF,TGTGCTAGCAGCTTATCAGCGGGAGTCGAGCAGTTCTTC
TRBV11-2,14,TRBJ1-2,-,many,CASSLSRGSPGYTF,TGTGCCAGCAGCTTAAGTAGGGGTTCTCCTGGCTACACCTTC
TRBV7-9,14,TRBJ2-7,TRBD1,-,CASSSTGALYEQYF,TGTGCCAGCAGTTCGACAGGGGCCCTCTACGAGCAGTACTTC
TRBV5-1,14,TRBJ2-1,-,medium-sized,CASSLDRVVNEQFF,TGCGCCAGCAGCTTGGACAGGGTTGTGAATGAGCAGTTCTTC
TRBV28,13,TRBJ2-5,-,many,CASRWTGGETQYF,TGTGCCAGCAGATGGACGGGTGGCGAGACCCAGTACTTC
TRBV20-1,14,TRBJ2-5,TRBD2,many,CSARQTSGSETQYF,TGCAGTGCTAGACAAACCAGCGGGAGTGAGACCCAGTACTTC
TRBV2,12,TRBJ2-7,-,few,CASRDIRDEQYF,TGTGCCAGCAGGGATATCCGGGACGAGCAGTACTTC
TRBV3-1,11,TRBJ2-1,-,-,CASSRRNEQFF,TGTGCCAGCAGCCGGCGAAATGAGCAGTTCTTC
TRBV2,14,TRBJ1-5,TRBD1,few,CASSTGQGNQPQHF,TGTGCCAGCAGCACGGGACAGGGGAATCAGCCCCAGCATTTT
TRBV21-1,17,TRBJ2-7,-,few,CASRTPAGTGGSYEQYF,TGTGCCAGCAGGACGCCGGCGGGGACAGGGGGTTCCTACGAGCAGTACTTC
TRBV3-1,14,TRBJ1-1,-,-,CASSPMIGNTEVFF,TGTGCCAGCAGCCCCATGATTGGGAACACTGAAGTTTTCTTT
TRBV20-1,15,TRBJ1-4,-,many,CSARPQGATNEKLFF,TGCAGTGCCAGACCCCAGGGAGCAACTAATGAAAAACTGTTTTTT
TRBV6-5,12,TRBJ2-7,-,-,CASGQGPYEQYF,TGTGCCAGCGGGCAGGGGCCCTACGAGCAGTACTTC
TRBV20-1,14,TRBJ2-5,TRBD2,few,CSAGLAGLDETQYF,TGCAGTGCTGGATTAGCGGGATTGGATGAGACCCAGTACTTC
TRBV29-1,14,TRBJ2-7,-,many,CSVRVPGLNYEQYF,TGCAGCGTTCGCGTACCAGGGTTAAACTACGAGCAGTACTTC
TRBV7-8,15,TRBJ2-3,-,once,CASSLFVTGPDTQYF,TGTGCCAGCAGCTTGTTTGTCACGGGCCCAGATACGCAGTATTTT
TRBV15,15,TRBJ1-4,-,-,CATREDTGTFEKLFF,TGTGCCACCAGGGAGGATACCGGGACCTTCGAAAAACTGTTTTTT
TRBV6-2/TRBV6-3,14,TRBJ2-1,-,-,CASRPSNSYNEQFF,TGTGCCAGCAGGCCTAGCAACTCCTACAATGAGCAGTTCTTC
TRBV27,16,TRBJ2-1,TRBD2,many,CASSFSGLAGNNEQFF,TGTGCCAGCAGTTTTTCCGGACTAGCGGGAAATAATGAGCAGTTCTTC
TRBV12-3/TRBV12-4,15,TRBJ1-1,TRBD1,many,CASTPMGTGLTEAFF,TGTGCCAGCACACCAATGGGGACAGGGTTGACTGAAGCTTTCTTT
TRBV11-2,14,TRBJ2-7,-,-,CASSLASGVGEQYF,TGTGCCAGCAGCTTAGCTTCAGGGGTCGGCGAGCAGTACTTC
TRBV12-1,15,TRBJ2-1,-,many,CASSFLAGVHNEQFF,TGTGCCAGCAGCTTTCTAGCGGGAGTCCACAATGAGCAGTTCTTC
TRBV5-1,15,TRBJ2-5,-,-,CASSDLGGYWETQYF,TGCGCCAGCAGCGACCTTGGGGGGTATTGGGAGACCCAGTACTTC
TRBV30,14,TRBJ1-1,-,-,CAYARAGRDTEAFF,TGTGCCTATGCCCGGGCAGGGAGGGACACTGAAGCTTTCTTT
TRBV20-1,16,TRBJ2-3,TRBD2,few,CSADLAGGPLPDTQYF,TGCAGTGCTGATTTAGCGGGAGGGCCTCTGCCAGATACGCAGTATTTT
TRBV7-8,16,TRBJ2-3,TRBD2,few,CASSLRGLAGEDTQYF,TGTGCCAGCAGCTTACGGGGACTAGCGGGAGAGGATACGCAGTATTTT
TRBV7-6,19,TRBJ2-1,-,many,CASSILSARMPDSYNEQFF,TGTGCCAGCAGCATCCTTAGCGCGAGGATGCCCGACTCCTACAATGAGCAGTTCTTC
TRBV4-2,12,TRBJ2-3,-,many,CASSHSTDTQYF,TGTGCCAGCAGCCACAGCACAGATACGCAGTATTTT
TRBV19,15,TRBJ2-7,TRBD1,many,CASSEPGQGSYEQYF,TGTGCCAGTAGTGAACCGGGACAGGGGTCCTACGAGCAGTACTTC
TRBV5-1,14,TRBJ1-4,-,-,CASSLDPTREKLFF,TGCGCCAGCAGCTTGGATCCAACACGTGAAAAACTGTTTTTT
TRBV24-1,12,TRBJ2-7,-,many,CATSELGQIKHF,TGTGCCACCAGTGAGCTCGGACAGATAAAGCACTTC
TRBV29-1,15,TRBJ1-2,-,-,CSAKEAGRAGYGYTF,TGCAGCGCCAAAGAGGCTGGGAGGGCGGGCTATGGCTACACCTTC
TRBV4-2,20,TRBJ2-3,TRBD2,-,CASSHVLAGGPDESTDTQYF,TGTGCCAGCAGCCATGTTCTAGCGGGAGGGCCGGATGAGAGCACAGATACGCAGTATTTT
TRBV18,12,TRBJ2-1,-,many,CASSPPHNEQFF,TGTGCCAGCTCACCCCCGCATAATGAGCAGTTCTTC
TRBV5-1,19,TRBJ2-1,-,many,CASSLLAGVGMRHYNEQFF,TGCGCCAGCAGCTTGCTCGCGGGCGTAGGCATGCGACACTACAATGAGCAGTTCTTC
TRBV9,14,TRBJ2-7,-,many,CASSAGVVPFEQYF,TGTGCCAGCAGCGCAGGGGTGGTTCCCTTCGAGCAGTACTTC
TRBV28,17,TRBJ2-2,TRBD2,many,CASSLFAGGPDTGELFF,TGTGCCAGCAGTTTATTTGCGGGAGGGCCGGACACCGGGGAGCTGTTTTTT
TRBV12-3/TRBV12-4,16,TRBJ2-3,-,-,CASSFGAGSGTDTQYF,TGTGCCAGCAGTTTTGGCGCAGGGTCCGGCACAGATACGCAGTATTTT